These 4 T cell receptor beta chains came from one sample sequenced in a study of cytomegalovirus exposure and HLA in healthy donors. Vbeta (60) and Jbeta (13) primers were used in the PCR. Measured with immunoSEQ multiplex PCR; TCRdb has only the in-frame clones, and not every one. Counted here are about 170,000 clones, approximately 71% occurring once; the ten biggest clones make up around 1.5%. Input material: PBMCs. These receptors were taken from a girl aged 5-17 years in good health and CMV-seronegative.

The CDR3 nucleotides are TGTGCCAGCAGCTTGGCGGGGGTAGATACGCAGTATTTT. It codes for CASSLAGVDTQYF. The V and J genes are TRBV5-6 and TRBJ2-3, with D perhaps TRBD2 (6 bases). There are 13 residues in the CDR3. Looked up from germline, CDR1 is SGHDT and CDR2 is YYEEEE. Trimming removed 0 bases from V and 5 bases from J, with 7 bases in between.

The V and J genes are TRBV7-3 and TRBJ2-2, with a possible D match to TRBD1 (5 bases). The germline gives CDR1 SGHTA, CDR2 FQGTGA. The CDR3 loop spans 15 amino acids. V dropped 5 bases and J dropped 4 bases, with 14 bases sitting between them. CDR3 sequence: CASSATGAPTGELFF. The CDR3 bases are TGTGCCAGCAGCGCAACAGGTGCCCCCACCGGGGAGCTGTTTTTT.

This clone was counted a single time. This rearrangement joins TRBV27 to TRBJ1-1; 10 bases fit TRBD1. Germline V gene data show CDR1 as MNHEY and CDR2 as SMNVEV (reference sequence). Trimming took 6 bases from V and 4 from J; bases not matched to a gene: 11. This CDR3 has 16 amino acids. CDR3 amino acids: CASRSGTGVWGTEAFF. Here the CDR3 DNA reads TGTGCCAGCAGATCCGGGACAGGGGTTTGGGGCACTGAAGCTTTCTTT.

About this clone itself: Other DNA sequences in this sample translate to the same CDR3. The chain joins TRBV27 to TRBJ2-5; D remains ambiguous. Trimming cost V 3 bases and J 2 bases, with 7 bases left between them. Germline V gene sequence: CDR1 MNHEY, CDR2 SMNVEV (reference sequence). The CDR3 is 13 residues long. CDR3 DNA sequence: TGTGCCAGCAGTTTGTCCTATCAAGAGACCCAGTACTTC. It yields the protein CASSLSYQETQYF.